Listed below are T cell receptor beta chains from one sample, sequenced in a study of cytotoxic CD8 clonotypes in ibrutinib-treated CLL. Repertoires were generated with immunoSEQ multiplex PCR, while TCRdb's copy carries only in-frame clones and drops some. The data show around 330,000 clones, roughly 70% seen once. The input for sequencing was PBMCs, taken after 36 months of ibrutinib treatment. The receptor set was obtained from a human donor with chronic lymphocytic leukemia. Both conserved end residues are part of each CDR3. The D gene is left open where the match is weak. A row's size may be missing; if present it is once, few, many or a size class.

cdr3_aa: CASSNPPQGVYEQYF
cdr3_nt: TGTGCCAGCAGCAATCCTCCCCAGGGGGTCTACGAGCAGTACTTC
v_call: TRBV6-5
clone_size: few
d_call: TRBD1
j_call: TRBJ2-7

cdr3_aa: CASSAMGSYEQYF
cdr3_nt: TGTGCCAGCAGCGCCATGGGCTCCTACGAGCAGTACTTC
v_call: TRBV2
clone_size: -
d_call: -
j_call: TRBJ2-7

cdr3_aa: CASSILTGSHEQYF
cdr3_nt: TGTGCCAGTAGTATACTAACAGGGTCCCACGAGCAGTACTTC
v_call: TRBV19
clone_size: -
d_call: -
j_call: TRBJ2-7

cdr3_aa: CSGTGASGSYEQYF
cdr3_nt: TGCAGCGGTACAGGGGCGTCGGGCTCCTACGAGCAGTACTTC
v_call: TRBV29-1
clone_size: -
d_call: TRBD1
j_call: TRBJ2-7

cdr3_aa: CASSQTAGHYEQYF
cdr3_nt: TGCGCCAGCAGCCAAACAGCTGGGCACTACGAGCAGTACTTC
v_call: TRBV4-1
clone_size: -
d_call: -
j_call: TRBJ2-7

cdr3_aa: CASSLRDTTGELFF
cdr3_nt: TGTGCCAGCAGTCTCCGAGACACGACCGGGGAGCTGTTTTTT
v_call: TRBV2
clone_size: -
d_call: -
j_call: TRBJ2-2

cdr3_aa: CASISLSGTSGNNEQFF
cdr3_nt: TGTGCCAGCATAAGCCTCTCAGGGACTAGCGGGAACAATGAGCAGTTCTTC
v_call: TRBV27
clone_size: -
d_call: TRBD2
j_call: TRBJ2-1

cdr3_aa: CASSYPPGSGDTQYF
cdr3_nt: TGTGCCAGCAGTTACCCCCCCGGGAGCGGAGATACGCAGTATTTT
v_call: TRBV6-5
clone_size: once
d_call: -
j_call: TRBJ2-3

cdr3_aa: CASSVRDRGLFSGNTIYF
cdr3_nt: TGTGCCAGCAGTGTCCGGGACAGGGGGCTCTTCTCTGGAAACACCATATATTTT
v_call: TRBV6-1
clone_size: -
d_call: TRBD1
j_call: TRBJ1-3

cdr3_aa: CASSSSGTLSRQYF
cdr3_nt: TGTGCCAGCAGCTCCTCCGGGACATTATCTCGGCAGTACTTC
v_call: TRBV7-2
clone_size: -
d_call: -
j_call: TRBJ2-7

cdr3_aa: CASSQTSSGANVLTF
cdr3_nt: TGCGCCAGCAGCCAAACTAGCTCCGGGGCCAACGTCCTGACTTTC
v_call: TRBV4-3
clone_size: -
d_call: -
j_call: TRBJ2-6

cdr3_aa: CASSFPLRRETQYF
cdr3_nt: TGTGCCAGCAGCTTTCCGCTCCGACGGGAGACCCAGTACTTC
v_call: TRBV7-9
clone_size: once
d_call: -
j_call: TRBJ2-5

cdr3_aa: CASSLYYEQYF
cdr3_nt: TGTGCCAGCAGTCTATACTACGAGCAGTACTTC
v_call: TRBV11-2
clone_size: -
d_call: -
j_call: TRBJ2-7

cdr3_aa: CASSLGRFYEQYF
cdr3_nt: TGTGCCAGCAGCTTGGGACGGTTCTACGAGCAGTACTTC
v_call: TRBV5-5
clone_size: once
d_call: -
j_call: TRBJ2-7

cdr3_aa: CASSLRALQETQYF
cdr3_nt: TGTGCCAGCAGCTTAAGGGCTCTGCAAGAGACCCAGTACTTC
v_call: TRBV7-9
clone_size: -
d_call: -
j_call: TRBJ2-5

cdr3_aa: CASSFGTGGNTADTQYF
cdr3_nt: TGTGCCAGCAGCTTTGGGACAGGGGGCAATACTGCAGATACGCAGTATTTT
v_call: TRBV7-6
clone_size: -
d_call: TRBD1
j_call: TRBJ2-3

cdr3_aa: CASSPNSRHTIYF
cdr3_nt: TGTGCCAGCAGCCCCAATTCTCGTCACACCATATATTTT
v_call: TRBV9
clone_size: -
d_call: -
j_call: TRBJ1-3

cdr3_aa: CASSPPGFYGYTF
cdr3_nt: TGTGCCAGCTCACCACCGGGGTTCTATGGCTACACCTTC
v_call: TRBV18
clone_size: -
d_call: -
j_call: TRBJ1-2

cdr3_aa: CASSPLGQGILETQYF
cdr3_nt: TGTGCCAGCTCACCACTGGGACAGGGAATTTTGGAGACCCAGTACTTC
v_call: TRBV18
clone_size: -
d_call: TRBD1
j_call: TRBJ2-5

cdr3_aa: CASSQDTTGPPWGYTF
cdr3_nt: TGCGCCAGCAGCCAAGACACGACAGGGCCCCCTTGGGGCTACACCTTC
v_call: TRBV4-3
clone_size: -
d_call: TRBD1
j_call: TRBJ1-2

cdr3_aa: CASSSGVREKQYF
cdr3_nt: TGTGCCAGCAGTTCTGGGGTTCGGGAAAAGCAGTACTTC
v_call: TRBV28
clone_size: -
d_call: -
j_call: TRBJ2-7

cdr3_aa: CASSSLDGQGAGELFF
cdr3_nt: TGTGCCAGCAGCTCCCTGGATGGACAGGGGGCCGGGGAGCTGTTTTTT
v_call: TRBV13
clone_size: few
d_call: TRBD1
j_call: TRBJ2-2

cdr3_aa: CASSDSRAGQPQHF
cdr3_nt: TGCGCCAGCAGTGATTCCAGAGCGGGTCAGCCCCAGCATTTT
v_call: TRBV10-2
clone_size: -
d_call: -
j_call: TRBJ1-5

cdr3_aa: CASGQQGTPYEQYF
cdr3_nt: TGCGCCAGCGGCCAACAGGGAACCCCCTACGAGCAGTACTTC
v_call: TRBV10-1
clone_size: -
d_call: -
j_call: TRBJ2-7

cdr3_aa: CSVGRGELPGELFF
cdr3_nt: TGCAGCGTTGGTCGTGGGGAGTTGCCCGGGGAGCTGTTTTTT
v_call: TRBV29-1
clone_size: -
d_call: -
j_call: TRBJ2-2

cdr3_aa: CASSLSPSSLGAFF
cdr3_nt: TGTGCCAGCAGCTTATCTCCTTCCTCTTTGGGCGCTTTCTTT
v_call: TRBV7-8
clone_size: -
d_call: -
j_call: TRBJ1-1

cdr3_aa: CASSSRGVHTDTQYF
cdr3_nt: TGTGCCAGCAGCAGCCGGGGGGTACACACAGATACGCAGTATTTT
v_call: TRBV7-8
clone_size: -
d_call: TRBD2
j_call: TRBJ2-3